Below, 19 T cell receptor beta chains from the same sample are listed, as sequenced in a study of blood T cell repertoires in COVID-19. TCRdb's copy holds only in-frame clones and misses some; the assay was immunoSEQ multiplex PCR. The sample holds about 270,000 clones; 80% to 85% are singletons and the top ten take 2.5% to 3.5%. Source material: peripheral blood. Receptors originate from an older woman with active or convalescent COVID-19.

The V gene is TRBV19, the J gene TRBJ1-6; D may be TRBD1 (6 bases). The CDR3 is 15 residues long. Germline CDR1 and CDR2: LNHDA and SQIVND (reference sequence). The ends were cut back, 5 bases at V and 8 bases at J, with 16 bases in the middle. The chain's CDR3 is CASSPLTGHYSPLHF. DNA of the CDR3: TGTGCCAGTAGTCCACTGACAGGCCATTATTCACCCCTCCACTTT.

This chain uses TRBV18 with TRBJ2-1; TRBD2 matches 12 bases. The CDR3 covers 17 residues. The germline gives CDR1 KGHSH, CDR2 LQKENI. V shed 3 bases and J 5 bases; nucleotides not matched to a gene: 8. CDR3 sequence reads: CASSPNPLAGGNNEQFF. CDR3 DNA sequence: TGTGCCAGCTCACCGAACCCCCTAGCGGGGGGGAACAATGAGCAGTTCTTC.

This clone was seen at least ten times. The V gene is TRBV24-1, the J gene TRBJ2-1, with TRBD1 matching 12 bases. V lost 4 bases, J lost 5 bases, and 8 bases stayed unmatched. Germline V gene lookup returns CDR1 KGHDR and CDR2 SFDVKD. This CDR3 spans 17 amino acids. The CDR3 here is CATSDPSGQGANNEQFF. CDR3 DNA sequence: TGTGCCACCAGTGACCCGTCGGGACAGGGGGCCAACAATGAGCAGTTCTTC.

V is TRBV11-2 and J is TRBJ2-5; the D gene is possibly TRBD2 (5 bases). The CDR3 has 14 residues. Trimming removed 6 bases from V and 2 bases from J, with 13 bases in between. Germline CDR1 SGHAT, CDR2 FQNNGV. CDR3 residues: CASSPPGRQETQYF. For the CDR3, the DNA is TGTGCCAGCAGTCCCCCGGGGAGACAAGAGACCCAGTACTTC.

The V call is TRBV7-2, the J call TRBJ2-1; 12 bases line up with TRBD2. CDR1 and CDR2 from the germline V gene are SGHTA and FQGNSA. V dropped 4 bases and J dropped 4; count of bases not matched to a gene: 2. This CDR3 has 15 residues. CDR3 protein: CASSWTSGAYNEQFF. The DNA of the CDR3 is TGTGCCAGCAGCTGGACTAGCGGGGCGTACAATGAGCAGTTCTTC.

The sample holds a few counts of this clone. The V gene is TRBV7-3, the J gene TRBJ2-7; D perhaps matches TRBD1 (6 bases). The V gene lost 4 bases and the J gene lost 4 bases, with 14 bases spanning the gap. Germline CDR1 and CDR2: SGHTA and FQGTGA. The CDR3 sequence is 14 residues long. DNA of the CDR3: TGTGCCAGCAGCTCGAGTCAGGGGACGTACGAGCAGTACTTC. Residues: CASSSSQGTYEQYF.

The gene calls are TRBV13 and TRBJ1-4; a possible D gene is TRBD1 (6 bases). The CDR3 is 15 residues long. From germline, CDR1 is PRHDT and CDR2 FYEKMQ (reference sequence). V gave up 3 bases and J gave up 2 bases, with 10 bases separating them. The CDR3: CASSLGGATNEKLFF. DNA of the CDR3: TGTGCCAGCAGCTTGGGGGGGGCCACTAATGAAAAACTGTTTTTT.

This chain connects TRBV7-2 to TRBJ1-1, with a tentative D call TRBD1 (5 bases). The CDR3 contains 15 residues. Looked up from germline, CDR1 is SGHTA and CDR2 is FQGNSA. V lost 4 bases to trimming and J lost 3 bases, with 15 bases between them. The CDR3 DNA is TGTGCCAGCAGCTCCCTGCGGGGGGGAGACACTGAAGCTTTCTTT. It is translated as CASSSLRGGDTEAFF.

This clone has just a few counts. The chain employs TRBV3-1 (or the pseudogene TRBV3-2) and TRBJ2-7; the match to TRBD2 covers 8 bases. Germline-derived CDR1 and CDR2 are LGHDT and YNNKEL (reference sequence). The ends lost 3 bases at V and 2 bases at J; junction bases unmatched: 9. The CDR3 runs to 16 residues. The CDR3: CASSQSWGAGAYEQYF. CDR3 nucleotide sequence: TGTGCCAGCAGCCAGTCTTGGGGAGCGGGGGCCTACGAGCAGTACTTC.

This clone was counted a single time. The rearrangement uses TRBV4-3 and TRBJ1-2, with D maybe TRBD1 (5 bases). Germline V gives CDR1 LGHNA, CDR2 YSLEER. The ends were cut back, 4 bases at V and 6 bases at J, with 12 bases in the middle. This CDR3 contains 13 residues. CDR3 sequence: CASSPDRGDGYTF. DNA for the CDR3: TGCGCCAGCAGCCCAGACCGGGGGGATGGCTACACCTTC.

V usage is TRBV11-2 and J usage is TRBJ1-1, with D possibly being TRBD1 (6 bases). Looked up from germline, CDR1 is SGHAT and CDR2 is FQNNGV. The CDR3 totals 11 residues. The V end was cut by 7 bases, the J end by 5 bases, with 8 bases between. CDR3 DNA: TGTGCCAGCACAGGGGTGACTGAAGCTTTCTTT. Protein sequence: CASTGVTEAFF.

This clone showed up just once. The chain uses TRBV7-3 and TRBJ1-1; D is perhaps TRBD1 (5 bases). The CDR3 loop spans 13 amino acids. Germline V gene lookup returns CDR1 SGHTA and CDR2 FQGTGA. V was pared by 1 base and J by 5 bases, with 8 bases between. CDR3 DNA sequence: TGTGCCAGCAGCTTAAATAGGGGAACTGAAGCTTTCTTT. Residues: CASSLNRGTEAFF.

The chain is built from TRBV5-5 and TRBJ2-2, with D hard to call. CDR3 length equals 16 residues. V lost 0 bases and J 4 bases, leaving 13 bases between the germline ends. Germline CDR1 is SGHKS and CDR2 is YYEKEE (reference sequence). The CDR3 DNA reads as TGTGCCAGCAGCTTGGGGGCCTCTCTGCCCACCGGGGAGCTGTTTTTT. As protein: CASSLGASLPTGELFF. Complete variable domain (other parts from reference TRBV5-5 and TRBJ2-2): DAGVTQSPTHLIKTRGQQVTLRCSPISGHKSVSWYQQVLGQGPQFIFQYYEKEERGRGNFPDRFSARQFPNYSSELNVNALLLGDSALYLCASSLGASLPTGELFFGEGSRLTVL.

V usage is TRBV7-2 and J usage is TRBJ1-1; D possibly corresponds to TRBD1 (5 bases). CDR3 length equals 15 residues. Deletions cut 0 bases from V and 3 bases from J, with 11 bases between. Germline V gives CDR1 SGHTA, CDR2 FQGNSA. The CDR3 region has the DNA TGTGCCAGCAGCTTAGCGTGGGGGGTAGACACTGAAGCTTTCTTT. Translation: CASSLAWGVDTEAFF.

This clone came up a few times. V and J are TRBV6-2 or TRBV6-3 and TRBJ1-2; D may be TRBD1 (6 bases). V dropped 0 bases and J dropped 0 bases, with 17 bases sitting between them. Per the germline V gene, CDR1 is MNHEY and CDR2 is SVGEGT. This CDR3 contains 18 residues. The CDR3 here is CASSYSTGPAISNYGYTF. CDR3 DNA sequence: TGTGCCAGCAGTTACTCGACAGGACCGGCGATTTCTAACTATGGCTACACCTTC.

The rearrangement joins TRBV10-3 to TRBJ2-3, with a weak D call TRBD1 (6 bases). The ends were cut back, 6 bases at V and 0 bases at J, with 13 bases in the middle. Germline assignment: CDR1 ENHRY and CDR2 SYGVKD. CDR3 length: 15 residues. CDR3 amino acids: CAIRGTITSTDTQYF. DNA of the CDR3: TGTGCCATCAGGGGGACAATTACTAGCACAGATACGCAGTATTTT.

The chain is built from TRBV30 and TRBJ1-5; 9 bases agree with TRBD1. This CDR3 region has 17 residues. CDR1 is GTSNPN, CDR2 SVGIG, per germline (reference sequence). Trimming cost V 5 bases and J 0 bases; bases outside gene matches: 11. The CDR3 coding sequence is TGTGCCTGGCGGGGAGGGACAGGGAGTTATAGCAATCAGCCCCAGCATTTT. Translation gives CAWRGGTGSYSNQPQHF.

This clone was observed a single time. The chain recombines TRBV6-5 with TRBJ1-1, with 7 bases aligning to TRBD1. Losses at the gene ends were 4 bases for V and 4 bases for J; bases not matched to a gene: 6. CDR3 length: 14 residues. Germline V lookup: CDR1 MNHEY, CDR2 SVGAGI. The CDR3 DNA reads TGTGCCAGCAGTTTCAACGACAGGGCCACTGAAGCTTTCTTT. It encodes CASSFNDRATEAFF.

The chain has TRBV4-1 and TRBJ1-1, with TRBD1 identical over 10 bases. The CDR3 is 15 residues long. The germline CDR1 and CDR2 sequences are MGHRA and YSYEKL. Losses at the gene ends were 3 bases for V and 3 bases for J; bases not matched to a gene: 4. The CDR3 loop reads CASSHLGTGDTEAFF. CDR3 sequence (DNA): TGCGCCAGCAGCCACCTCGGGACAGGGGACACTGAAGCTTTCTTT.